One and the same sample provided the 26 T cell receptor beta chains below, sequenced in a study of cytomegalovirus exposure and HLA in healthy donors. Use of 60 Vbeta and 13 Jbeta primers characterized the PCR. Only in-frame clones appear in the TCRdb table, and some are missing; sequencing was by immunoSEQ multiplex PCR. The profile shows about 140,000 clones, over 8% of them singletons. Sequencing was performed on PBMCs. These receptors were obtained from a male donor in good health and CMV-seronegative.

This clone was detected a few times. The chain carries TRBV7-2 and TRBJ2-3, with TRBD2 identical over 7 bases. The CDR3 consists of 16 residues. The V segment lost 5 bases and the J segment 0 bases; nucleotides outside the gene matches: 8. CDR1 is SGHTA, CDR2 FQGNSA, per germline. In DNA form, the CDR3 reads TGTGCCAGCAGCCCCTTTCCTAGCGGTAGCACAGATACGCAGTATTTT. Residues: CASSPFPSGSTDTQYF.

This clone was picked up a small number of times. The genes are TRBV6-5 and TRBJ1-5; no firm D call. V was shortened by 6 bases and J by 5 bases, with 8 bases between the two germline ends. The CDR3 totals 12 residues. Germline assignment: CDR1 MNHEY and CDR2 SVGAGI. The CDR3 spells CASRIRDQPQHF. In nucleotides, the CDR3 is TGTGCCAGCAGGATCCGGGATCAGCCCCAGCATTTT.

V gene TRBV6-5 combines with J gene TRBJ2-3; D is perhaps TRBD1 (5 bases). This CDR3 has 14 residues. The germline V gene encodes CDR1 MNHEY and CDR2 SVGAGI. Between the trimmed V and J ends, which lost 1 base and 2 bases, there was a span of 7 bases. The CDR3 nucleotides are TGTGCCAGCAGTTACTTAGGGGCCACAGATACGCAGTATTTT. Translated, it gives CASSYLGATDTQYF.

A few counts support this clone. The DNA for the CDR3 is TGTGCCAGCAGCTTAGGCGGGAACTATGGCTACACCTTC. Its translation: CASSLGGNYGYTF. The chain links TRBV7-9 to TRBJ1-2; no definite D call. The V and J ends lost 1 base and 2 bases respectively, with 5 bases between them. The CDR3 is 13 amino acids. Germline CDR1 is SEHNR and CDR2 is FQNEAQ (reference sequence).

V usage is TRBV30 and J usage is TRBJ1-4; 7 bases are shared with TRBD1. J gave up 8 bases and V 3 bases, and 3 bases lay outside the gene matches. The CDR3 runs to 12 residues. Germline assignment: CDR1 GTSNPN and CDR2 SVGIG (reference sequence). The CDR3 sequence: CAWSRQGEKLFF. DNA for the CDR3: TGTGCCTGGAGCAGACAGGGAGAAAAACTGTTTTTT.

This clone has more than one count but fewer than ten. The J gene is TRBJ1-4, the V gene TRBV9; possible D gene TRBD1, 5 bases. Germline CDR1 and CDR2: SGDLS and YYNGEE. The CDR3 consists of 15 residues. V was cut by 4 bases and J by 8 bases, with 18 bases left in between. CDR3 in amino acids: CASSPRQGALEKLFF. DNA of the CDR3: TGTGCCAGCAGCCCCCGCCAAGGGGCGTTGGAAAAACTGTTTTTT.

This sequence joins TRBV4-1 and TRBJ1-2; no firm D call. CDR1 is MGHRA and CDR2 is YSYEKL in the germline V gene. The CDR3 spans 15 residues. Trimming removed 1 base from V and 5 bases from J, with 14 bases in between. CDR3 DNA sequence: TGCGCCAGCAGCCAAGTTCAGGCCGCGGGGTATGGCTACACCTTC. This gives the protein CASSQVQAAGYGYTF.

This clone has a handful of counts. V and J are TRBV7-2 and TRBJ1-2; D gene ambiguous. Germline V gives CDR1 SGHTA, CDR2 FQGNSA. Trimming removed 4 bases at V and 8 bases at J, with 14 bases between. The CDR3 has 13 amino acids. The CDR3 region is CASSSNGEDGYTF. The CDR3 coding sequence is TGTGCCAGCAGCTCTAACGGGGAAGACGGCTACACCTTC.

This clone was detected a few times. The rearrangement links TRBV5-1 to TRBJ2-7; 10 bases agree with TRBD1. From germline, CDR1 is SGHRS and CDR2 YFSETQ. CDR3 length: 15 amino acids. With 4 bases clipped from V and 0 bases from J, the junction kept 4 bases outside the gene matches. The CDR3 bases are TGCGCCAGCAGCCGTGGACAGGGGGACTCCTACGAGCAGTACTTC. Its translation: CASSRGQGDSYEQYF.

The genes are TRBV7-9 and TRBJ2-5, with 9 bases aligning to TRBD1. CDR1 is SEHNR and CDR2 is FQNEAQ in the germline V gene (reference sequence). The CDR3 is 16 amino acids. V lost 1 base to trimming and J lost 2 bases; unmatched junction nucleotides: 5. The CDR3 reads CASSLDGTGLQETQYF. In DNA form, the CDR3 reads TGTGCCAGCAGCTTAGATGGGACAGGGCTACAAGAGACCCAGTACTTC. The whole variable domain, filled in from reference TRBV7-9 and TRBJ2-5, reads DTGVSQNPRHKITKRGQNVTFRCDPISEHNRLYWYRQTLGQGPEFLTYFQNEAQLEKSRLLSDRFSAERPKGSFSTLEIQRTEQGDSAMYLCASSLDGTGLQETQYFGPGTRLLVL.

Of note for this clone: Additional DNA sequences in this sample encode the identical CDR3. V gene TRBV9 combines with J gene TRBJ2-2, with TRBD2 matching 10 bases. This CDR3 is 16 amino acids long. V dropped 0 bases and J dropped 5; count of bases not matched to a gene: 4. Germline loops: CDR1 SGDLS, CDR2 YYNGEE. DNA for the CDR3: TGTGCCAGCAGCGTAGAAGCGGGAGGGCGAACCGGGGAGCTGTTTTTT. Its translation: CASSVEAGGRTGELFF. The whole variable domain, remainder taken from reference TRBV9 and TRBJ2-2, is DSGVTQTPKHLITATGQRVTLRCSPRSGDLSVYWYQQSLDQGLQFLIQYYNGEERAKGNILERFSAQQFPDLHSELNLSSLELGDSALYFCASSVEAGGRTGELFFGEGSRLTVL.

This clone was recorded a few times. The chain couples TRBV5-6 to TRBJ1-5, with D unclear. The V end lost 0 bases, the J end lost 2 bases, and 12 bases lay between the germline ends. The CDR3 is made up of 16 amino acids. Germline V gene sequence: CDR1 SGHDT, CDR2 YYEEEE. CDR3 in DNA: TGTGCCAGCAGCTTGGGCGAGGAAGGAGGCAATCAGCCCCAGCATTTT. This gives the protein CASSLGEEGGNQPQHF.

The chain employs TRBV7-3 and TRBJ2-1; D ambiguous. Between the trimmed V and J ends, which lost 5 bases and 8 bases, there was a span of 19 bases. CDR1 is SGHTA and CDR2 is FQGTGA in the germline V gene. CDR3 length: 15 amino acids. The DNA of the CDR3 is TGTGCCAGCAGCCTACGCGGTGGAGTGCAATATGAGCAGTTCTTC. Amino acids: CASSLRGGVQYEQFF. Looking up the rest from reference TRBV7-3 and TRBJ2-1 gives the full variable domain: GAGVSQTPSNKVTEKGKYVELRCDPISGHTALYWYRQSLGQGPEFLIYFQGTGAADDSGLPNDRFFAVRPEGSVSTLKIQRTERGDSAVYLCASSLRGGVQYEQFFGPGTRLTVL.

V is TRBV7-8 and J is TRBJ1-2; the D gene is possibly TRBD1 (5 bases). Germline values: CDR1 SGHVS, CDR2 FQNEAQ. CDR3 size: 14 residues. V lost 7 bases, J lost 3 bases, and 15 bases lay in between. CDR3 DNA sequence: TGTGCCAGCACCGACGGACAATTTCACTATGGCTACACCTTC. Translating gives CASTDGQFHYGYTF.

Note on this clone: At one of its ends the junction is not consistent with the germline gene, which may arise from a read error. The chain uses TRBV7-9 and TRBJ1-1; no definite D call. The germline V gene has CDR1 SEHNR and CDR2 FQNEAQ (reference sequence). The CDR3 length is 15 residues. DNA for the CDR3: TGTACCAGCAGCTTTTTTCGGGATACGAACACTGAAGCTTTCTTT. Translation: CTSSFFRDTNTEAFF.

CDR3 nucleotides: TGTGCCAGCAGCTTGGGGCCTAGGGAGACCCAGTACTTC. It codes for CASSLGPRETQYF. J is TRBJ2-5 and V is TRBV7-2; weak D call: TRBD1 (5 bases). CDR3 length equals 13 residues. CDR1 and CDR2 (germline): SGHTA, FQGNSA. Trimming shortened V by 3 bases and J by 5 bases, and 10 bases separated the two germline ends.

V usage is TRBV11-1 and J usage is TRBJ1-1, with D unclear. The CDR3 sequence is 16 residues long. V lost 5 bases to trimming and J lost 0 bases, with 16 bases between them. Looked up from germline, CDR1 is SGHAT and CDR2 is FQDESV (reference sequence). The CDR3 bases are TGTGCCAGCAGCATAGACGGGAGACGGATGAACACTGAAGCTTTCTTT. This sequence encodes CASSIDGRRMNTEAFF.

This clone was picked up a small number of times. The rearrangement links TRBV19 to TRBJ1-6; D is perhaps TRBD1 (5 bases). V was pared by 1 base and J by 11 bases, with 12 bases between. The CDR3 loop spans 14 amino acids. CDR1 and CDR2 from the germline V gene are LNHDA and SQIVND (reference sequence). This CDR3 reads CASSIASSRAPLHF. The DNA of the CDR3 is TGTGCCAGTAGTATAGCTTCCTCCAGGGCACCCCTCCACTTT.

The rearrangement uses TRBV7-2 and TRBJ1-1, with D maybe TRBD1 (6 bases). Germline V gene data show CDR1 as SGHTA and CDR2 as FQGNSA. CDR3 length: 14 amino acids. Trimming shortened V by 2 bases and J by 4 bases, and 11 bases separated the two germline ends. For the CDR3, the DNA is TGTGCCAGCAGCTTATTTCGAGGGGGCACTGAAGCTTTCTTT. Translated, it gives CASSLFRGGTEAFF. Filled out from reference TRBV7-2 and TRBJ1-1, the complete variable domain reads GAGVSQSPSNKVTEKGKDVELRCDPISGHTALYWYRQSLGQGLEFLIYFQGNSAPDKSGLPSDRFSAERTGGSVSTLTIQRTQQEDSAVYLCASSLFRGGTEAFFGQGTRLTVV.

This clone was observed a few times. The chain links TRBV27 to TRBJ2-2; no reliable D call. The germline V gene encodes CDR1 MNHEY and CDR2 SMNVEV (reference sequence). Trimming left V 8 bases short and J 0 bases short, with 13 bases between. CDR3 length equals 15 residues. CDR3 sequence: CASPRKHPNTGELFF. CDR3 coding DNA: TGTGCCAGCCCTAGGAAACACCCGAACACCGGGGAGCTGTTTTTT.

This clone was seen more than once but under ten times. The chain uses TRBV13 and TRBJ2-1, with 8 bases lining up with TRBD2. The CDR3 is 14 amino acids. J lost 2 bases, V lost 5 bases, and 2 bases had no gene match. In germline, CDR1 is PRHDT, CDR2 FYEKMQ (reference sequence). The CDR3 loop is CASSISGAYNEQFF. In nucleotides, the CDR3 is TGTGCCAGCAGCATTAGCGGGGCCTACAATGAGCAGTTCTTC.

Of note for this clone: A read error may produce the germline difference seen at one junction end. The chain combines TRBV7-7 with TRBJ2-7, with TRBD1 matching over 10 bases. The V gene's germline CDR1 is SSHAT and CDR2 FNYEAQ (reference sequence). The length of the CDR3 is 16 residues. Here the CDR3 reads CASSLEGPGQGTEQYF. The CDR3 nucleotides read TGTGCTAGCAGCTTAGAGGGGCCGGGACAGGGGACCGAGCAGTACTTC.

This clone has only a few counts. CDR3 bases: TGTGCCAGCAGCCCACGGACAGGGGGCGGCTACACCTTC. It translates to CASSPRTGGGYTF. The chain combines TRBV7-9 with TRBJ1-2; 11 bases agree with TRBD1. Losses at the gene ends were 5 bases for V and 8 bases for J; bases not matched to a gene: 4. CDR3 length: 13 residues. Germline CDR1 and CDR2: SEHNR and FQNEAQ (reference sequence). Using reference TRBV7-9 and TRBJ1-2 for the parts outside the CDR3, the full variable domain is DTGVSQNPRHKITKRGQNVTFRCDPISEHNRLYWYRQTLGQGPEFLTYFQNEAQLEKSRLLSDRFSAERPKGSFSTLEIQRTEQGDSAMYLCASSPRTGGGYTFGSGTRLTVV.

This clone appeared a few times. The V call is TRBV5-4, the J call TRBJ2-5, with a tentative D call TRBD2 (5 bases). The V end was cut by 5 bases, the J end by 5 bases, with 19 bases between. Germline assignment: CDR1 SGHNT and CDR2 YYREEE (reference sequence). CDR3 length: 15 residues. CDR3 residues: CASSNPGSETETQYF. The CDR3 DNA is TGTGCCAGCAGTAATCCGGGAAGCGAGACCGAGACCCAGTACTTC.

J is TRBJ2-5 and V is TRBV2; TRBD1 matches 8 bases. After removal of 8 bases from V and 5 bases from J, the junction contained 10 bases not matched to a gene. This CDR3 is built from 14 residues. CDR1 and CDR2 from the germline V gene are SNHLY and FYNNEI. The CDR3 nucleotides are TGTGCCAGCCCCCTCGGACAGGGAAGGGAGACCCAGTACTTC. This gives the protein CASPLGQGRETQYF.

This clone has just one count. The CDR3 bases are TGTGCCAGCGGATCGACAGGGGAGTACTTC. This codes for CASGSTGEYF. V is TRBV21-1 and J is TRBJ2-7; the table's D call of TRBD1 was not tested on the DNA. TRBV21-1 constitutes a pseudogene. CDR3 size: 10 residues.